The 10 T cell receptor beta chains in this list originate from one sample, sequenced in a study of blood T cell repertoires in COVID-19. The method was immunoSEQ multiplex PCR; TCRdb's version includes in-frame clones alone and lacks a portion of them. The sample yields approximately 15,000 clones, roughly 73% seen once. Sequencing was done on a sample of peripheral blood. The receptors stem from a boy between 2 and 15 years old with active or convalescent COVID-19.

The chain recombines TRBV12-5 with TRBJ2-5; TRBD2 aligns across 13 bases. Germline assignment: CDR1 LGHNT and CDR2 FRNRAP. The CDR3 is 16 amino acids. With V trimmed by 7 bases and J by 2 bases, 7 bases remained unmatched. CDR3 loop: CASAWGTSGAQETQYF. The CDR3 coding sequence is TGTGCTAGTGCCTGGGGGACTAGCGGGGCTCAAGAGACCCAGTACTTC.

CDR3 DNA: TGCGCCAGCCTCGGGGGGAACACCGGGGAGCTGTTTTTT. Amino acid sequence: CASLGGNTGELFF. The rearrangement joins TRBV5-1 to TRBJ2-2; D perhaps matches TRBD2 (6 bases). This CDR3 is built from 13 residues. CDR1 is SGHRS, CDR2 YFSETQ, per germline. V was trimmed by 7 bases and J by 1 base, leaving 8 bases between them. The variable domain in full, with the rest retrieved from reference TRBV5-1 and TRBJ2-2, is KAGVTQTPRYLIKTRGQQVTLSCSPISGHRSVSWYQQTPGQGLQFLFEYFSETQRNKGNFPGRFSGRQFSNSRSEMNVSTLELGDSALYLCASLGGNTGELFFGEGSRLTVL.

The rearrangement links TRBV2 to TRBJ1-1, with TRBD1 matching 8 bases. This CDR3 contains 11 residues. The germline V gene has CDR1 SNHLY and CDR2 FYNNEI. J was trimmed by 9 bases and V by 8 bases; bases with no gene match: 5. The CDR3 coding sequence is TGTGCCAGCGGCCGGGACAGGAAAGCTTTCTTT. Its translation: CASGRDRKAFF.

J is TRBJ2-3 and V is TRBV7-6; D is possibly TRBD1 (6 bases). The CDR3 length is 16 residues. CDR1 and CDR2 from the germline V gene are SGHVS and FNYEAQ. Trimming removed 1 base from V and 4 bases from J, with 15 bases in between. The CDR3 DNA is TGTGCCAGCAGCTTAGGGGGCTGGACAGCCGCAGATACGCAGTATTTT. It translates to CASSLGGWTAADTQYF.

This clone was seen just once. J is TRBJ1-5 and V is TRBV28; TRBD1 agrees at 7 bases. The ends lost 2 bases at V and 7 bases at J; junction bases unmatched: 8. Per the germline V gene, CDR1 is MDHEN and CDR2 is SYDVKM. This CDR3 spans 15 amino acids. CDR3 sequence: CASSLRDRPGQPQHF. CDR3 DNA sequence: TGTGCCAGCAGTTTAAGGGACAGACCGGGGCAGCCCCAGCATTTT.

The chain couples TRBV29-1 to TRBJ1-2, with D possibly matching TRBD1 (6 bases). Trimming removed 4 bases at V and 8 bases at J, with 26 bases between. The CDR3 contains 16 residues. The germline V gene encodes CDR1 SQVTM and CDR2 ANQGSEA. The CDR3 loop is CSVGKDRLRWNDGYTF. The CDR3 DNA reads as TGCAGCGTTGGTAAAGACAGGCTGAGGTGGAATGACGGCTACACCTTC.

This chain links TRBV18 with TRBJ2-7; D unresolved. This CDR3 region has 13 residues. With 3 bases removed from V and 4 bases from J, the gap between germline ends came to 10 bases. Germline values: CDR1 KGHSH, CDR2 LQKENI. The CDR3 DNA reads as TGTGCCAGCTCACCGACTCGGAAGTACGAGCAGTACGTC. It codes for CASSPTRKYEQYV.

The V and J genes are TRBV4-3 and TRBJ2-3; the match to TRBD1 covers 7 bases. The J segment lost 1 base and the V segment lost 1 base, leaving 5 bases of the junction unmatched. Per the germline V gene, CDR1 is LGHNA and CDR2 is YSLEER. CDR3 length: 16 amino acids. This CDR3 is CASSQGTGAGTDTQYF. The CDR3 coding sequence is TGCGCCAGCAGCCAAGGAACAGGGGCTGGCACAGATACGCAGTATTTT.

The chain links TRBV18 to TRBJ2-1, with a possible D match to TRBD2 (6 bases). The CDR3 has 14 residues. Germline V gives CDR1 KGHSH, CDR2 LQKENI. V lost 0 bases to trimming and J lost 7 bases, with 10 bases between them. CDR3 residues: CASSPPRGGNEQFF. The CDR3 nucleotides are TGTGCCAGCTCACCACCCCGGGGAGGAAATGAGCAGTTCTTC. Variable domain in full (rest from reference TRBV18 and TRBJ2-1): NAGVMQNPRHLVRRRGQEARLRCSPMKGHSHVYWYRQLPEEGLKFMVYLQKENIIDESGMPKERFSAEFPKEGPSILRIQQVVRGDSAAYFCASSPPRGGNEQFFGPGTRLTVL.

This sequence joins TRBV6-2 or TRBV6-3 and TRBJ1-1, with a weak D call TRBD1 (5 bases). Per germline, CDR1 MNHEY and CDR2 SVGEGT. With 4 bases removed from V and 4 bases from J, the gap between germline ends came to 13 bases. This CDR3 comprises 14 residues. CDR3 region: CASSFQGIITEAFF. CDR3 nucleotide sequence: TGTGCCAGCAGTTTTCAGGGTATCATCACTGAAGCTTTCTTT.